The 20 T cell receptor beta chains presented below share a single source sample, sequenced in a study of OX40 agonist ivuxolimab in advanced cancers. Data came from immunoSEQ multiplex PCR; TCRdb stores just in-frame clones and leaves some out. The repertoire consists of about 14,000 clones, with over 80% occurring once and the leading ten covering approximately 40%. The material was CD4+ or CD8+ T cells sorted from blood, obtained in a trial of the OX40 agonist ivuxolimab. The source is an adult with an advanced solid tumor such as melanoma, head and neck, liver or kidney cancer.

The V and J genes are TRBV10-2 and TRBJ1-1, with 7 bases matching TRBD1. Germline values: CDR1 WSHSY, CDR2 SAAADI. With 5 bases clipped from V and 0 bases from J, the junction kept 15 bases outside the gene matches. The CDR3 consists of 18 residues. The CDR3 is CASSSLRDSDSMNTEAFF. CDR3 DNA sequence: TGCGCCAGCAGTTCCCTCCGGGACAGCGATTCAATGAACACTGAAGCTTTCTTT.

The rearrangement joins TRBV5-6 to TRBJ1-3; 7 bases line up with TRBD1. The CDR3 has 18 amino acids. Germline loops: CDR1 SGHDT, CDR2 YYEEEE. Trimming took 0 bases from V and 0 from J; bases not matched to a gene: 9. The CDR3 protein is CASSLGVGQASSGNTIYF. DNA of the CDR3: TGTGCCAGCAGCTTGGGAGTTGGACAGGCGAGCTCTGGAAACACCATATATTTT. The whole variable domain, filled in from reference TRBV5-6 and TRBJ1-3, reads DAGVTQSPTHLIKTRGQQVTLRCSPKSGHDTVSWYQQALGQGPQFIFQYYEEEERQRGNFPDRFSGHQFPNYSSELNVNALLLGDSALYLCASSLGVGQASSGNTIYFGEGSWLTVV.

V gene TRBV4-3 combines with J gene TRBJ2-7; D possibly corresponds to TRBD1 (6 bases). V lost 3 bases and J lost 3, with 12 bases in between. The CDR3 totals 14 residues. Germline V gene sequence: CDR1 LGHNA, CDR2 YSLEER. The DNA for the CDR3 is TGCGCCAGCAGCCAGGCACAGGGAGTCTACGAGCAGTACTTC. It specifies CASSQAQGVYEQYF.

The chain combines TRBV9 with TRBJ2-2; D remains ambiguous. The CDR3 extends over 14 amino acids. CDR1 is SGDLS, CDR2 YYNGEE, per germline. The V end was cut by 0 bases, the J end by 1 base, with 4 bases between. Here the CDR3 reads CASSVAENTGELFF. CDR3 nucleotides: TGTGCCAGCAGCGTAGCGGAGAACACCGGGGAGCTGTTTTTT. Combining the CDR3 with reference TRBV9 and TRBJ2-2 gives the whole variable domain DSGVTQTPKHLITATGQRVTLRCSPRSGDLSVYWYQQSLDQGLQFLIQYYNGEERAKGNILERFSAQQFPDLHSELNLSSLELGDSALYFCASSVAENTGELFFGEGSRLTVL.

The chain uses TRBV5-6 and TRBJ2-3, with 7 bases aligning to TRBD2. The germline V gene encodes CDR1 SGHDT and CDR2 YYEEEE. CDR3 length: 13 amino acids. V lost 3 bases, J lost 11 bases, and 9 bases stayed unmatched. CDR3 bases: TGTGCCAGCAGCTCGGGGACTCGGGGGGTGCAGTATTTT. Its protein is CASSSGTRGVQYF.

This chain connects TRBV30 to TRBJ2-2; D uncertain. Germline-derived CDR1 and CDR2 are GTSNPN and SVGIG (reference sequence). The CDR3 contains 12 residues. The V and J ends lost 3 bases and 9 bases respectively, with 11 bases between them. CDR3 amino acids: CAWRAGDRELFF. The CDR3 DNA reads TGTGCCTGGAGGGCTGGAGACCGGGAGCTGTTTTTT.

A single count supports this clone. The chain is built from TRBV13 and TRBJ2-5; D perhaps matches TRBD2 (6 bases). The CDR3 totals 13 residues. V gave up 3 bases and J gave up 2 bases, with 7 bases separating them. Germline lookup yields CDR1 PRHDT and CDR2 FYEKMQ (reference sequence). CDR3 nucleotides: TGTGCCAGCAGCTTCGGACTACAAGAGACCCAGTACTTC. Translating it yields CASSFGLQETQYF.

V gene TRBV29-1 combines with J gene TRBJ2-4, with a possible D match to TRBD1 (5 bases). V was clipped by 1 base and J by 8 bases, with 18 bases between them. The germline V gene encodes CDR1 SQVTM and CDR2 ANQGSEA. The CDR3 has 15 residues. This chain's CDR3 is CSVEGGASPNYIQYF. CDR3 nucleotide sequence: TGCAGCGTTGAAGGGGGCGCATCACCTAACTACATTCAGTACTTC.

V gene TRBV9 combines with J gene TRBJ2-3; no clear D gene. Germline CDR1 reads SGDLS; CDR2 reads YYNGEE. Trimming shortened V by 1 base and J by 0 bases, and 12 bases separated the two germline ends. The length of the CDR3 is 16 residues. The CDR3: CASSVSGRPSTDTQYF. The DNA for the CDR3 is TGTGCCAGCAGCGTATCGGGCAGGCCTAGCACAGATACGCAGTATTTT.

V gene TRBV6-1 combines with J gene TRBJ1-5; D is perhaps TRBD1 (5 bases). This CDR3 spans 14 amino acids. V lost 2 bases to trimming and J lost 4 bases, with 9 bases between them. Germline V gene lookup returns CDR1 MNHNS and CDR2 SASEGT. CDR3 protein: CASSESTENQPQHF. As DNA, the CDR3 is TGTGCCAGCAGTGAATCGACAGAGAATCAGCCCCAGCATTTT.

The chain carries TRBV5-4 and TRBJ2-1; 7 positions match TRBD1. Germline V gene sequence: CDR1 SGHNT, CDR2 YYREEE (reference sequence). This CDR3 spans 13 amino acids. Trimming took 4 bases from V and 8 from J; bases not matched to a gene: 6. The CDR3 loop is CASSRTGTDEQFF. In DNA form, the CDR3 reads TGTGCCAGCAGCCGGACAGGTACCGATGAGCAGTTCTTC.

DNA of the CDR3: TGCAGCGTTGAAGGGCTGGGTCGTACGCAGTATTTT. This gives the protein CSVEGLGRTQYF. The chain joins TRBV29-1 to TRBJ2-3, with no clear D. Germline V gene data show CDR1 as SQVTM and CDR2 as ANQGSEA. The V end lost 1 base, the J end lost 8 bases, and 10 bases lay between the germline ends. The CDR3 covers 12 residues.

The chain couples TRBV7-9 to TRBJ2-1; D might be TRBD1 (6 bases). V shed 5 bases and J shed 4 bases, with 12 bases lying between them. The CDR3 has 14 amino acids. The germline V gene encodes CDR1 SEHNR and CDR2 FQNEAQ (reference sequence). The CDR3 DNA is TGTGCCAGCAGCATCGGGACAACTTACAATGAGCAGTTCTTC. It translates to CASSIGTTYNEQFF.

The CDR3 DNA sequence: TGTGCCATCAGTGAGTTCGAGGGACTCTACGAGCAGTACTTC. This gives the protein CAISEFEGLYEQYF. The chain links TRBV10-3 to TRBJ2-7; D possibly corresponds to TRBD2 (6 bases). The V and J ends lost 1 base and 3 bases respectively, with 10 bases between them. CDR1 ENHRY and CDR2 SYGVKD come from the germline V gene. There are 14 residues in the CDR3.

The chain employs TRBV7-8 and TRBJ1-1, with a tentative D call TRBD1 (6 bases). The germline CDR1 and CDR2 sequences are SGHVS and FQNEAQ. This CDR3 contains 15 residues. Trimming left V 7 bases short and J 3 bases short, with 18 bases between. The CDR3 is CASITTGLSDTEAFF. The CDR3 nucleotides are TGTGCCAGCATCACTACAGGGCTATCTGACACTGAAGCTTTCTTT.

This chain links TRBV6-5 with TRBJ2-5; D unclear. CDR1 MNHEY and CDR2 SVGAGI come from the germline V gene. Trimming stripped 0 bases from V and 5 bases from J, with 4 bases between. The CDR3 runs 12 residues. Here the CDR3 reads CASSYSGETQYF. CDR3 bases: TGTGCCAGCAGTTACTCGGGGGAGACCCAGTACTTC.

This clone was detected only a few times. Here the CDR3 DNA reads TGTGCCAGCAGGGGTACGGGACGGGACTATGGCTACACCTTC. Translated, it gives CASRGTGRDYGYTF. The chain employs TRBV27 and TRBJ1-2, with D perhaps matching TRBD1 (5 bases). The V end lost 6 bases, the J end lost 3 bases, and 14 bases lay between the germline ends. The CDR3 consists of 14 residues. The germline CDR1 and CDR2 sequences are MNHEY and SMNVEV (reference sequence).

V usage is TRBV5-6 and J usage is TRBJ1-2; the D gene is possibly TRBD1 (6 bases). In germline, CDR1 is SGHDT, CDR2 YYEEEE. Trimming cost V 2 bases and J 2 bases, with 10 bases left between them. The CDR3 is 14 amino acids. The CDR3 protein is CASSFGTKNYGYTF. CDR3 DNA: TGTGCCAGCAGCTTCGGGACAAAGAACTATGGCTACACCTTC.

The chain joins TRBV15 to TRBJ2-7, with 8 bases identical to TRBD1. CDR1 and CDR2 from the germline V gene are LNHNV and YYDKDF (reference sequence). V shed 1 base and J 5 bases; nucleotides not matched to a gene: 4. There are 14 residues in the CDR3. CDR3 sequence: CATSRGQGAHEQYF. The CDR3 DNA sequence: TGTGCCACCAGCAGAGGCCAGGGGGCCCACGAGCAGTACTTC.

This clone qualifies as medium-sized. The CDR3 loop reads CASSQTVGGGYEQYF. CDR3 bases: TGTGCCAGCAGCCAGACCGTGGGGGGAGGCTACGAGCAGTACTTC. This chain joins TRBV7-2 and TRBJ2-7, with TRBD2 as a possible D gene (6 bases). Between the trimmed V and J ends, which lost 5 bases and 3 bases, there was a span of 17 bases. Germline lookup yields CDR1 SGHTA and CDR2 FQGNSA. The CDR3 loop spans 15 amino acids.